The source of this TCR beta chain is a study of regulatory T cells in long-lasting Graves disease (dated by TCRdb to the early 2020s). Concerning the study at large: Newly diagnosed Graves' disease patients had taken antithyroid drugs for less than 3 months. This study used TCR sequencing and RNA sequencing of peripheral blood to compare persistent Graves' disease patients against newly diagnosed Graves' disease patients. The study took place in China and was registered as a clinical trial. TCR sequencing covered approximately 13 persistent and approximately 20 newly diagnosed Graves' disease patients, some 33 samples in total.

Explained via the paper, the time point label denotes: newly diagnosed GD, antithyroid drugs for less than 3 months. RNA was extracted from PBMCs in TRIzol for both TCR sequencing and RNA sequencing. The diagnosis of Graves' disease was made according to American Thyroid Association guidelines. The patients came from an endocrinology department in Xi'an, China. Each patient gave around 9 milliliters of peripheral blood, collected in an EDTA anticoagulant tube. Ficoll Paque Plus density gradient separation was used to isolate PBMCs, and no additional T cell sorting was done. RNA quality was checked with an Agilent 2100 Bioanalyzer and agarose gel, and concentration with a NanoDrop 2000. According to the germline V gene, CDR1 reads KGHSH and CDR2 reads LQKENI. The CDR3 contains 13 residues, cysteine and phenylalanine counted. The DNA shown is the 39-base CDR3, in frame from base 1. The trim is 6 bases for V and 5 bases for J, with a gap of 13 bases between the germline ends.

This clonotype occurred many times. The antigen this receptor binds is unknown. There are no base qualities to consult, and no much larger clone falls within one base. Points the paper makes about the study in general: Only the TCR beta chain was sequenced and analyzed. The authors acknowledged the small sample size as a limitation that may reduce accuracy. More public clonotypes were shared among persistent patients (under 3,000) than among newly diagnosed patients (over 900). TRBV28, TRBJ1-2 and TRBJ2-5 were preferentially used in persistent disease, while TRBV20-1 and TRBJ2-1 were favored in newly diagnosed disease. Compared with newly diagnosed patients, persistent Graves' disease patients had lower TCR Shannon entropy and fewer highly expanded clones, which suggests clonal expansion. The study examined only peripheral blood because the primary lesion, thyroid tissue, could not be accessed.

The receptor library was made with multiplex PCR. The sample was run on an Illumina HiSeq 4000. To build TCR beta libraries, CDR3 regions were amplified by Arm-PCR using iRepertoire HTBI primers. PCR products were gel purified before sequencing. The original methods were these. Across samples, 62 TRBV and 13 to 15 TRBJ segments were identified and used for gene usage analysis of CDR3 amino acid clonotypes. COPE and FqMerger were used to merge the filtered high-quality paired reads into contigs. BLAST was used to align contigs to IMGT TRBV, TRBD and TRBJ reference genes, and CDR3 was defined according to IMGT. Highly expanded clones were defined as clonotypes with a frequency above 0.1%. Repertoire diversity was measured by Shannon entropy, and V-J evenness by the Gini coefficient. A clonotype found in more than one individual was treated as public. TCRdb reran the public reads through fastp at Q25 and MiXCR, keeping productive beta chains. Identical CDR3 proteins give one entry, which carries the most common genes and DNA. These V and J calls originate from TCRdb's pipeline instead of the authors' own analysis. For this sample the table gives hundreds of thousands of distinct CDR3 sequences, of which approximately 15% were detected only once. The biggest ten clones account for 30% of the sample.

These data also featured in a second study, about T cells in Graves' hyperthyroidism and ophthalmopathy. As that second study puts it: Stable Graves' hyperthyroidism was defined as the absence of progression to ophthalmopathy over 18 months of follow-up. Hyperthyroidism patients were newly diagnosed, had a disease duration of under 2 months, and were aged 18 to 65 years. The study excluded patients with uncontrolled infections, other autoimmune diseases, pregnancy or lactation. Diagnoses were established on the basis of clinical symptoms, serum thyroxine and TRAb, thyroid ultrasound, and orbital computed tomography. The first round of RT-PCR for the TCR CDR3 was performed with the HTBI primer set and the Qiagen OneStep RT-PCR kit. Most expanded thyroid clonotypes (frequency above 0.001) were also found in blood, which suggests that blood repertoires may mirror thyroid immune responses. In cross-validation, a model built on a 13 V-J signature told ophthalmopathy apart from stable hyperthyroidism with 85% to 90% sensitivity and roughly 81% specificity, and in testing the same model reached 80%/75%. During validation, the model predicted progression to ophthalmopathy a median of about 5.9 months ahead of onset, with 70.59% sensitivity and almost 75% specificity. A discovery cohort of about a hundred patients, roughly 45 with Graves' ophthalmopathy and 57 with stable Graves' hyperthyroidism, was used to find distinguishing TCR V-J signatures. Prospective prediction of ophthalmopathy was tested in an independent validation cohort consisting of under 20 hyperthyroidism patients and 17 patients who later progressed to ophthalmopathy. The roughly 94 discovery patients were randomly split 7:3 into training and test sets. In addition, the study compared T-cell repertoires in thyroid tissue and in blood from a handful of Graves' hyperthyroidism patients. After sampling, hyperthyroidism patients received methimazole starting at 30 mg daily, and ophthalmopathy patients received high-dose intravenous methylprednisolone. Libraries were constructed in a second round of multiplex PCR, after which size selection and purification were carried out. Libraries were sequenced paired-end with 100 bp reads on an Illumina HiSeq2000. SOAPnuke was used to process the raw data, with reads discarded if the reads contained adapters or uncalled bases, had a mean Phred below 15, or lacked an exact constant-primer or identifier match. COPE v1.2.5 was used to merge the high-quality paired reads, and each unique nucleotide sequence was defined as a clonotype. MiTCR v1.1 was used to align the clonotypes against IMGT TRBV, TRBD and TRBJ reference segments. Only V-J combinations with frequency above 0.0001, covering about 99% of repertoires, were analysed. The TCS score was defined as the ratio of F50 (clonal expansion) to E x V (chaos), calculated using BLOSUM62-based TCRdist between CDR3 peptides within each V-J. Welch's t-statistics and random forest reduced approximately 520 V-J features to under 15, which were used in a naive Bayes classifier (R e1071). No statistical method was used to set the sample size in advance, and investigators knew the group allocation. According to the paper, TCR Vbeta CDR3 sequencing was carried out on roughly 130 peripheral blood samples, which came from around 43 ophthalmopathy, around 75 hyperthyroidism and some 17 progressor patients.

The chain joins TRBV18 to TRBJ2-5; the D gene is perhaps TRBD1 or TRBD2, each of them matching over 5 bases. Sequencing used peripheral blood mononuclear cells (PBMCs), obtained at new diagnosis, from a patient treated with antithyroid drugs. The receptor was derived from a man aged 40-49 years with Graves disease. Donor details come from another sample of the same person, matched by shared clones. The DNA sequence is TGTGCCAGCTCGGAATGGGGGAAGGAGACCCAGTACTTC. The translation is CASSEWGKETQYF.